This paragraph covers one T cell receptor (beta chain) sequence. Sequenced by immunoSEQ multiplex PCR; TCRdb stores in-frame clones only, minus some. The sample consists of around 310,000 clones, around 90% of them appearing once. This sample stems from a study of Ad26.COV2.S vaccination and SARS-CoV-2 variants. Looking at the study overall: Of the COV1001 trial arms, the Ad26.COV2.S arm included the donor.

As for treatment: around 19 received Ad26.COV2.S at low or high dose, single or two shots; 5 received placebo; per-sample allocation not given. Each sample was drawn 63 days after the first injection (of vaccine or placebo). In Boston, an adult donor aged 18-55 years took part. Germline V gene sequence: CDR1 MNHEY, CDR2 SVGEGT. After removal of 5 bases from V and 5 bases from J, the junction contained 7 bases not matched to a gene. There are 15 residues in the CDR3. This clonotype was obtained from a person aged 18-65 years who received the Ad26.COV2.S COVID-19 vaccine or a placebo. This specimen consisted of peripheral blood, obtained in a trial of Ad26.COV2.S vaccine versus placebo. This sequence joins TRBV6-2 or TRBV6-3 and TRBJ1-1; 11 nucleotides align to TRBD1. CDR3 protein: CASSHWDRGSTEAFF. For the CDR3, the DNA is TGTGCCAGCAGTCACTGGGACAGGGGGAGTACTGAAGCTTTCTTT.